A single sample is the source of the 15 T cell receptor beta chains below, sequenced in a study of breast tumors, draining lymph nodes, adjacent tissues. One entry per CDR3 protein, called by TCRdb with MiXCR from the multiplex PCR reads. The data contain 23,000 or so distinct CDR3 sequences, approximately 64% of them singletons. The sequencing input was tumor-adjacent breast tissue. These TCRs come from a female donor with breast cancer. Some clones in this sample may be carry-over from other donors' samples.

This clonotype was seen at least ten times. V usage is TRBV6-2 or TRBV6-3 and J usage is TRBJ1-1; no reliable D call. V was clipped by 2 bases and J by 5 bases, with 9 bases between them. Germline assignment: CDR1 MNHEY and CDR2 SVGEGT. The CDR3 extends over 13 amino acids. The DNA of the CDR3 is TGTGCCAGCAGTTACGGACCGGGGACTGAAGCTTTCTTT. Translating gives CASSYGPGTEAFF.

CDR3 sequence reads: CSARDRQGFYEQYF. The CDR3 DNA reads TGCAGTGCTAGAGATCGGCAGGGTTTCTACGAGCAGTACTTC. J is TRBJ2-7 and V is TRBV20-1; D perhaps matches TRBD1 (5 bases). The CDR3 covers 14 residues. The germline V gene has CDR1 DFQATT and CDR2 SNEGSKA (reference sequence). The V end lost 0 bases, the J end lost 3 bases, and 12 bases lay between the germline ends.

This clonotype was seen ten or more times. This sequence joins TRBV29-1 and TRBJ2-1, with 12 bases aligning to TRBD2. Germline V gene data show CDR1 as SQVTM and CDR2 as ANQGSEA. Trimming cost V 4 bases and J 1 base; bases outside gene matches: 17. This CDR3 contains 20 residues. The CDR3 DNA follows: TGCAGCGTTGTTCTGTACCTGACTAGCGGGAGAGGTGGTTCCTACAATGAGCAGTTCTTC. It specifies CSVVLYLTSGRGGSYNEQFF.

This clonotype has a count of ten or more. A much larger clone lies one base from this, so it may be a read error. CDR3 protein: CATGRYSGANVLTF. In DNA form, the CDR3 reads TGTGCCACCGGGCGCTACTCTGGGGCCAACGTCCTGACTTTC. This chain uses TRBV6-1 with TRBJ2-6; no clear D gene. The CDR3 is 14 residues long. V lost 10 bases, J lost 0 bases, and 10 bases lay in between. Germline V gene sequence: CDR1 MNHNS, CDR2 SASEGT.

This clonotype was counted at least ten times. A much more abundant neighbour one base away suggests this may be a read error. The chain carries TRBV12-3 or TRBV12-4 and TRBJ1-2, with D uncertain. This CDR3 is built from 12 residues. The germline V and J ends were trimmed by 6 bases and 8 bases, with 13 bases remaining between them. DNA for the CDR3: TGTGCCAGCAGCCACACCGCTGGGGGCTACACCTTC. Protein: CASSHTAGGYTF.

There are many counts of this clonotype. This chain connects TRBV30 to TRBJ2-3; 13 positions agree with TRBD2. The CDR3 extends over 16 amino acids. Germline V gives CDR1 GTSNPN, CDR2 SVGIG (reference sequence). J gave up 9 bases and V 3 bases, and 12 bases lay outside the gene matches. The CDR3 protein is CAWSDSLAGGLDTQYF. In nucleotides, the CDR3 is TGTGCCTGGAGCGACTCACTAGCGGGAGGGCTCGACACGCAGTATTTT.

This clonotype has a handful of counts. The chain combines TRBV4-1 with TRBJ1-6, with a tentative D call TRBD1 (6 bases). The CDR3 has 13 residues. Germline values: CDR1 MGHRA, CDR2 YSYEKL. V was clipped by 5 bases and J by 8 bases, with 10 bases between them. In nucleotides, the CDR3 is TGCGCCAGCAGCAGGGCAGGGGATTCACCCCTCCACTTT. Protein product: CASSRAGDSPLHF.

This chain uses TRBV24-1 with TRBJ1-3, with a weak D call TRBD1 (5 bases). The CDR3 extends over 14 amino acids. Trimming took off 5 bases at V and 2 bases at J, with 9 bases between the two ends. Germline values: CDR1 KGHDR, CDR2 SFDVKD. CDR3 sequence: CATSAGGTGNTIYF. In nucleotides, the CDR3 is TGTGCCACCAGTGCGGGGGGTACTGGAAACACCATATATTTT.

On this clonotype itself: The CDR3 ends on some other residue instead of the conserved phenylalanine or tryptophan, so this is likely a read error. The DNA is omitted, as the CDR3 cannot be located on it reliably, and the CDR3 follows TCRdb's listing. The J gene is TRBJ2-6, the V gene TRBV2. The germline gives CDR1 SNHLY, CDR2 FYNNEI. The CDR3 spans 8 amino acids, including both terminal residues. CDR3 loop: CASSGAGD.

The rearrangement joins TRBV7-9 to TRBJ1-4; 7 bases map to TRBD1. J gave up 8 bases and V 10 bases, and 4 bases lay outside the gene matches. CDR1 and CDR2 from the germline V gene are SEHNR and FQNEAQ (reference sequence). This CDR3 has 11 amino acids. This CDR3 is CATGTDEKLFF. CDR3 DNA: TGTGCCACTGGGACAGACGAAAAACTGTTTTTT.

This clonotype rates as medium-sized. V and J are TRBV20-1 and TRBJ2-3; no reliable D call. CDR1 and CDR2 (germline): DFQATT, SNEGSKA (reference sequence). The CDR3 is made up of 13 amino acids. The V end was cut by 2 bases, the J end by 3 bases, with 9 bases between. CDR3 residues: CSARSIRTDTQYF. The CDR3 nucleotides are TGCAGTGCTAGAAGTATAAGGACAGATACGCAGTATTTT.

In its sample, this clonotype is medium-sized. V gene TRBV7-3 combines with J gene TRBJ1-3, with a tentative D call TRBD1 (5 bases). CDR3 length equals 14 residues. V was pared by 6 bases and J by 4 bases, with 13 bases between. From germline, CDR1 is SGHTA and CDR2 FQGTGA. CDR3 protein: CASSLTAQGNTIYF. The CDR3 nucleotides read TGTGCCAGCAGTTTGACAGCACAGGGAAACACCATATATTTT.

This clonotype is medium-sized in the sample. The chain is built from TRBV15 and TRBJ2-7; D is unresolved. The germline V gene encodes CDR1 LNHNV and CDR2 YYDKDF (reference sequence). The V and J ends lost 1 base and 3 bases respectively, with 10 bases between them. The CDR3 sequence is 14 residues long. CDR3 region: CATSRGRLGYEQYF. The DNA of the CDR3 is TGTGCCACCAGCAGAGGAAGGTTGGGCTACGAGCAGTACTTC.

In its sample, this clonotype ranks as medium-sized. The rearrangement uses TRBV7-9 and TRBJ2-7; the D gene is possibly TRBD1 (7 bases). V lost 5 bases and J lost 2, with 16 bases in between. Looked up from germline, CDR1 is SEHNR and CDR2 is FQNEAQ (reference sequence). This CDR3 is built from 15 residues. The CDR3 nucleotides are TGTGCCAGCAGCCCAGGAGGGGGCCTTACCTACGAGCAGTACTTC. Its translation: CASSPGGGLTYEQYF.

The chain joins TRBV29-1 to TRBJ2-3; 11 bases match TRBD2. The V gene's germline CDR1 is SQVTM and CDR2 ANQGSEA. With 3 bases clipped from V and 0 bases from J, the junction kept 11 bases outside the gene matches. This CDR3 has 18 residues. In DNA form, the CDR3 reads TGCAGCGTTGACAGGTACAGGGGGACTAGCGGCAGCACAGATACGCAGTATTTT. It is translated as CSVDRYRGTSGSTDTQYF.